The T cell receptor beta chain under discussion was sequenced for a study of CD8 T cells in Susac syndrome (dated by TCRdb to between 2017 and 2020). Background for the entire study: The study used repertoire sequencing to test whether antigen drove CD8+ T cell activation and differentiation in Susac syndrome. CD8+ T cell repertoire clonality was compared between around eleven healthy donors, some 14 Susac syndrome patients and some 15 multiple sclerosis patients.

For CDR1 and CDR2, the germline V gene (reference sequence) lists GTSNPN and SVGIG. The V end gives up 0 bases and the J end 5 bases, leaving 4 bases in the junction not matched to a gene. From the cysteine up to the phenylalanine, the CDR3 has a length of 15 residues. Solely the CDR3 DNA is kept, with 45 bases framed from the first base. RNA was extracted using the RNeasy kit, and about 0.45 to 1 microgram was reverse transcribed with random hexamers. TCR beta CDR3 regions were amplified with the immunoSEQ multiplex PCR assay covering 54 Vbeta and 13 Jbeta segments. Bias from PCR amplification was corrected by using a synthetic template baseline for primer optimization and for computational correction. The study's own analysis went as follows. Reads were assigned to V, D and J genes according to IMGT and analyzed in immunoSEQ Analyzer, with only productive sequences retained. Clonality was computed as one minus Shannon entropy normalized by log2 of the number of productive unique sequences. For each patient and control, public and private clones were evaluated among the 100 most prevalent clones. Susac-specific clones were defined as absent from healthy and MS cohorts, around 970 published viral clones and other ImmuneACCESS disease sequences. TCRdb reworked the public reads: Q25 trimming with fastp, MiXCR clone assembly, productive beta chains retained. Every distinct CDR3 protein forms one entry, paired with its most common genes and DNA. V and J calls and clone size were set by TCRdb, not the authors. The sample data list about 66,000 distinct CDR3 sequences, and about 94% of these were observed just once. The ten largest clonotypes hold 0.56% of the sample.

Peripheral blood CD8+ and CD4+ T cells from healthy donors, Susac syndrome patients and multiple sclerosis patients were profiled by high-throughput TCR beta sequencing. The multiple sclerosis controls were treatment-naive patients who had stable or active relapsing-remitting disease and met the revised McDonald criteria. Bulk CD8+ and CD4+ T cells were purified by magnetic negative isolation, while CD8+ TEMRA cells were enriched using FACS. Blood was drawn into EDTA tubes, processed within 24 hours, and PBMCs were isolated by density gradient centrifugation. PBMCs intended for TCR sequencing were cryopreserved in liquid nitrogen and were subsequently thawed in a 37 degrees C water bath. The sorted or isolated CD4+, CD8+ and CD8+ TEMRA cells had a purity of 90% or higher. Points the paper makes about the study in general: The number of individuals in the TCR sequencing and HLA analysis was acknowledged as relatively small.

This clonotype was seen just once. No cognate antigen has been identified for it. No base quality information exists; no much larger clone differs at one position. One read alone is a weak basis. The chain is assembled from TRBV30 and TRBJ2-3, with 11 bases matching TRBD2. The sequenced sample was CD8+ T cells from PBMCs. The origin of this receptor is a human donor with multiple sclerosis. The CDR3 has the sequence CAWSVLAGVEDTQYF. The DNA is TGTGCCTGGAGTGTACTAGCGGGGGTGGAAGATACGCAGTATTTT.